This T cell receptor (beta chain) was captured in a study of cytomegalovirus exposure and HLA in healthy donors. Use of 60 Vbeta and 13 Jbeta primers characterized the PCR. Only in-frame clones appear in the TCRdb table, and some are missing; sequencing was by immunoSEQ multiplex PCR. The table lists over 85,000 clones, 65% to 75% of them singletons. The CDR3 covers 18 residues. The clonotype was recovered from a man aged 30-40 years in good health and CMV-seronegative. The rearrangement links TRBV12-2 to TRBJ2-1; the DNA was not used to check the table's D call, TRBD2. TRBV12-2 is flagged as a pseudogene. The material sequenced was PBMCs. The CDR3 DNA sequence: TGTGCAAGTCGCTTCCACCGACCCAAAGCGGGAGAAGGAAATGAGCAGTTCTTC. Its translation is CASRFHRPKAGEGNEQFF.